The 32 T cell receptor beta chains given below trace back to one sample, sequenced in a study of blood T cell repertoires in COVID-19. The data were produced by immunoSEQ multiplex PCR, yet TCRdb's version contains in-frame clones alone and is incomplete. The repertoire consists of about 220,000 clones, with about 87% occurring once and the leading ten covering more than 2.5%. The specimen sequenced was PBMCs or T cells enriched from blood (not recorded which). Receptor source: a woman in her thirties who had recovered from COVID-19.

In its sample, this clone was seen a few times. The V and J genes are TRBV5-6 and TRBJ2-7, with D possibly being TRBD2 (6 bases). Trimming cost V 6 bases and J 3 bases, with 13 bases left between them. The CDR3 has 13 amino acids. CDR1 SGHDT and CDR2 YYEEEE come from the germline V gene. The CDR3 DNA follows: TGTGCCAGCAAATTAGCGGAGAGCTACGAGCAGTACTTC. It specifies CASKLAESYEQYF.

J is TRBJ1-6 and V is TRBV2, with D possibly being TRBD1 (5 bases). The germline gives CDR1 SNHLY, CDR2 FYNNEI. V was clipped by 6 bases and J by 5 bases, with 14 bases between them. This CDR3 is 15 amino acids long. In DNA form, the CDR3 reads TGTGCCAGCAGAGCTTCGGACAACCATAATTCACCCCTCCACTTT. It translates to CASRASDNHNSPLHF.

This clone was observed a few times. The chain employs TRBV5-1 and TRBJ2-7, with D possibly TRBD2 on 6 matching bases. CDR3 length: 14 amino acids. The germline CDR1 and CDR2 sequences are SGHRS and YFSETQ. The ends were cut back, 2 bases at V and 3 bases at J, with 12 bases in the middle. CDR3 in DNA: TGCGCCAGCAGCTTAGGGACTGCCCTCTACGAGCAGTACTTC. It specifies CASSLGTALYEQYF.

The V gene is TRBV7-2, the J gene TRBJ2-1; D may be TRBD1 (6 bases). CDR3 length: 14 residues. Germline values: CDR1 SGHTA, CDR2 FQGNSA. Deletions cut 1 base from V and 8 bases from J, with 12 bases between. DNA for the CDR3: TGTGCCAGCAGCTTAGGAGCACAGGGTGATGAGCAGTTCTTC. Protein product: CASSLGAQGDEQFF.

To note about this clone: Mismatch with germline at one junction end may stem from a read error. The J gene is TRBJ2-7, the V gene TRBV10-3; 7 nucleotides match TRBD1. The CDR3 consists of 16 residues. CDR1 is ENHRY and CDR2 is SYGVKD in the germline V gene. CDR3 sequence: CATGWGGTGESSEQYF. The CDR3 region has the DNA TGTGCCACCGGCTGGGGCGGCACAGGGGAGTCCTCCGAGCAGTACTTC.

The chain employs TRBV27 and TRBJ1-5; D might be TRBD1 (5 bases). In germline, CDR1 is MNHEY, CDR2 SMNVEV (reference sequence). This CDR3 region has 14 residues. V was pared by 2 bases and J by 5 bases, with 10 bases between. CDR3 residues: CASSLNRNHQPQHF. Written as DNA, the CDR3 is TGTGCCAGCAGTTTAAACAGGAACCATCAGCCCCAGCATTTT.

The chain has TRBV13 and TRBJ1-6; D uncertain. The CDR3 has 16 amino acids. The V end lost 1 base, the J end lost 7 bases, and 14 bases lay between the germline ends. Germline CDR1 is PRHDT and CDR2 is FYEKMQ (reference sequence). The CDR3 loop is CASSLEAAGRNSPLHF. The CDR3 nucleotides are TGTGCCAGCAGCTTAGAGGCCGCGGGAAGGAATTCACCCCTCCACTTT.

This rearrangement joins TRBV19 to TRBJ1-6; 8 bases map to TRBD1. V shed 4 bases, J shed 9 bases, and the junction held 14 bases outside the gene matches. Germline V lookup: CDR1 LNHDA, CDR2 SQIVND (reference sequence). CDR3 length: 17 amino acids. The CDR3 region has the DNA TGTGCCAGTAGTACCGCGACCGGGACAGGAGGGAGTTCACCCCTCCACTTT. It codes for CASSTATGTGGSSPLHF.

This chain links TRBV9 with TRBJ2-7; 7 nucleotides align to TRBD2. The length of the CDR3 is 14 residues. Per germline, CDR1 SGDLS and CDR2 YYNGEE. Trimming removed 4 bases from V and 0 bases from J; junction bases left unmatched: 4. CDR3 sequence reads: CASSRDYSSYEQYF. CDR3 nucleotides: TGTGCCAGCAGCCGGGACTACAGCTCCTACGAGCAGTACTTC.

V usage is TRBV7-6 and J usage is TRBJ2-7, with 11 bases that match TRBD1. The length of the CDR3 is 16 residues. V lost 5 bases and J lost 2; bases outside the gene matches: 8. CDR1 is SGHVS, CDR2 FNYEAQ, per germline. CDR3 sequence: CASSQRPGQGAYEQYF. The CDR3 nucleotides read TGTGCCAGCAGCCAACGGCCGGGACAGGGGGCCTACGAGCAGTACTTC.

J is TRBJ2-3 and V is TRBV7-9; D unresolved. The CDR3 is 16 amino acids. Trimming pared 1 base from V and 0 bases from J, leaving 11 bases between. The germline gives CDR1 SEHNR, CDR2 FQNEAQ (reference sequence). The CDR3 reads CASSLGVVASTDTQYF. DNA for the CDR3: TGTGCCAGCAGCTTAGGAGTCGTAGCTAGCACAGATACGCAGTATTTT.

This clone is a singleton in its sample. The chain employs TRBV7-2 and TRBJ2-7; 8 positions agree with TRBD2. V lost 5 bases, J lost 3 bases, and 9 bases stayed unmatched. The germline V gene encodes CDR1 SGHTA and CDR2 FQGNSA. The CDR3 totals 15 residues. This CDR3 reads CASSESSGGFYEQYF. The CDR3 nucleotides read TGTGCCAGCAGCGAGAGCAGCGGGGGATTCTACGAGCAGTACTTC.

V and J are TRBV9 and TRBJ1-2; TRBD1 agrees at 9 bases. Per germline, CDR1 SGDLS and CDR2 YYNGEE. This CDR3 spans 15 amino acids. Trimming at V came to 4 bases and at J to 2 bases, leaving 6 bases not matched to a gene. CDR3 coding DNA: TGTGCCAGCAGCCCAGGACAGGGGAGGAACTATGGCTACACCTTC. Its translation is CASSPGQGRNYGYTF.

The CDR3 loop reads CASSYQGFSWEQYF. CDR3 nucleotide sequence: TGTGCCAGCAGTTATCAGGGTTTCTCCTGGGAGCAGTACTTC. The chain recombines TRBV2 with TRBJ2-7, with a weak D call TRBD1 (5 bases). The V gene's germline CDR1 is SNHLY and CDR2 FYNNEI. V was cut by 5 bases and J by 7 bases, with 18 bases left in between. The CDR3 spans 14 residues.

In this sample, this clone is large. The CDR3 protein is CASSEGANTEAFF. The CDR3 nucleotides are TGTGCCAGCAGTGAAGGGGCGAACACTGAAGCTTTCTTT. This chain joins TRBV6-1 and TRBJ1-1; D is unresolved. CDR1 and CDR2 (germline): MNHNS, SASEGT. This CDR3 is 13 amino acids long. V was trimmed by 1 base and J by 1 base, leaving 4 bases between them.

The chain employs TRBV11-3 and TRBJ2-3; 12 nucleotides line up with TRBD1. V gave up 0 bases and J gave up 2 bases; unmatched junction bases: 6. CDR1 is SGHNT, CDR2 YENEEA, per germline. The CDR3 spans 18 residues. The CDR3 DNA is TGTGCCAGCAGCTTAGAATCCGGGACAGGGGGCCCCACAGATACGCAGTATTTT. It encodes CASSLESGTGGPTDTQYF.

The J gene is TRBJ2-2, the V gene TRBV19; D not resolved. The CDR3 covers 14 residues. The germline gives CDR1 LNHDA, CDR2 SQIVND (reference sequence). Trimming took 4 bases from V and 6 from J, leaving 12 bases between them. The CDR3 protein is CASSKPLLAGELFF. As DNA, the CDR3 is TGTGCCAGTAGTAAACCGCTATTAGCCGGGGAGCTGTTTTTT.

This chain uses TRBV4-3 with TRBJ1-2, with 8 bases identical to TRBD1. Losses at the gene ends were 5 bases for V and 5 bases for J; bases not matched to a gene: 4. Per germline, CDR1 LGHNA and CDR2 YSLEER. The CDR3 length is 13 residues. For the CDR3, the DNA is TGCGCCAGCAGCGCGACAGGGGCTTATGGCTACACCTTC. This gives the protein CASSATGAYGYTF.

The chain combines TRBV4-3 with TRBJ1-5; a weak D match, TRBD1 (6 bases). CDR1 and CDR2 (germline): LGHNA, YSLEER. Trimming removed 0 bases at V and 5 bases at J, with 11 bases between. This CDR3 contains 15 residues. DNA of the CDR3: TGCGCCAGCAGCCAAGATTTCAGGGGTTATCAGCCCCAGCATTTT. This encodes CASSQDFRGYQPQHF.

This chain joins TRBV11-2 and TRBJ1-3; a possible D gene is TRBD1 (6 bases). This CDR3 spans 14 amino acids. The germline gives CDR1 SGHAT, CDR2 FQNNGV. Trimming removed 5 bases from V and 0 bases from J, with 8 bases in between. The CDR3 here is CASSKGGSGNTIYF. CDR3 nucleotides: TGTGCCAGCAGCAAAGGGGGCTCTGGAAACACCATATATTTT.

The chain joins TRBV9 to TRBJ2-6; D perhaps matches TRBD1 (6 bases). The V gene lost 2 bases and the J gene lost 4 bases, with 10 bases spanning the gap. This CDR3 is 15 amino acids long. CDR1 and CDR2 (germline): SGDLS, YYNGEE. The CDR3 region is CASSVRTAGANVLTF. CDR3 nucleotide sequence: TGTGCCAGCAGCGTCCGGACAGCCGGGGCCAACGTCCTGACTTTC.

This chain uses TRBV19 with TRBJ2-2; TRBD2 matches at 10 bases. The ends lost 2 bases at V and 3 bases at J; junction bases unmatched: 9. This CDR3 comprises 18 residues. Germline loops: CDR1 LNHDA, CDR2 SQIVND (reference sequence). The CDR3 loop is CASSILAGALLYTGELFF. CDR3 bases: TGTGCCAGTAGTATACTAGCGGGGGCCCTTTTATACACCGGGGAGCTGTTTTTT.

This clone occurred once. This chain links TRBV5-6 with TRBJ1-5; 8 positions agree with TRBD1. The CDR3 spans 13 residues. The ends lost 4 bases at V and 5 bases at J; junction bases unmatched: 2. Germline loops: CDR1 SGHDT, CDR2 YYEEEE. CDR3 coding DNA: TGTGCCAGCAGCCTGGACAGGGATCAGCCCCAGCATTTT. Its protein product is CASSLDRDQPQHF.

This clone showed up just once. In the same sample, other DNA sequences code for this CDR3. CDR3 DNA sequence: TGCGCCAGCAGCCTAGGGACAGGGAGCAATCAGCCCCAGCATTTT. It specifies CASSLGTGSNQPQHF. The chain combines TRBV5-1 with TRBJ1-5; 9 positions match TRBD1. Looked up from germline, CDR1 is SGHRS and CDR2 is YFSETQ. The trim removed 4 bases at V and 1 base at J, leaving 3 bases unmatched. The CDR3 contains 15 residues. The full variable domain, in which reference TRBV5-1 and TRBJ1-5 provide the parts outside the CDR3, is KAGVTQTPRYLIKTRGQQVTLSCSPISGHRSVSWYQQTPGQGLQFLFEYFSETQRNKGNFPGRFSGRQFSNSRSEMNVSTLELGDSALYLCASSLGTGSNQPQHFGDGTRLSIL.

The V gene is TRBV5-1, the J gene TRBJ1-1; TRBD1 agrees at 7 bases. Germline-derived CDR1 and CDR2 are SGHRS and YFSETQ. CDR3 length equals 15 residues. Germline trimming cut 1 base from V and 1 base from J; bases unmatched to any gene: 4. The DNA of the CDR3 is TGCGCCAGCAGCTTGACAGGGGCGGGGAACACTGAAGCTTTCTTT. It specifies CASSLTGAGNTEAFF. Full variable domain (outside the CDR3, taken from reference TRBV5-1 and TRBJ1-1): KAGVTQTPRYLIKTRGQQVTLSCSPISGHRSVSWYQQTPGQGLQFLFEYFSETQRNKGNFPGRFSGRQFSNSRSEMNVSTLELGDSALYLCASSLTGAGNTEAFFGQGTRLTVV.

The chain has TRBV4-1 and TRBJ1-3; a weak D match, TRBD1 (6 bases). CDR1 is MGHRA and CDR2 is YSYEKL in the germline V gene. This CDR3 spans 14 amino acids. The V and J ends lost 4 bases and 4 bases respectively, with 11 bases between them. As DNA, the CDR3 is TGCGCCAGCAGCCCGGGGGGCCTAGGAAACACCATATATTTT. Encoded protein: CASSPGGLGNTIYF.

The rearrangement links TRBV4-2 to TRBJ2-1; 11 bases agree with TRBD2. V dropped 3 bases and J dropped 7; count of bases not matched to a gene: 8. Germline loops: CDR1 LGHNA, CDR2 YNFKEQ. The CDR3 spans 16 residues. As DNA, the CDR3 is TGTGCCAGCAGCCACATAGCGGGGGGGCTGGGGAATGAGCAGTTCTTC. Its translation: CASSHIAGGLGNEQFF.

V usage is TRBV5-4 and J usage is TRBJ2-1; D is perhaps TRBD2 (5 bases). The CDR3 consists of 16 residues. Deletions cut 1 base from V and 5 bases from J, with 16 bases between. Germline loops: CDR1 SGHNT, CDR2 YYREEE (reference sequence). Written as DNA, the CDR3 is TGTGCCAGCAGCTTGCCGGGAACTTTCCTCCACAATGAGCAGTTCTTC. Its protein product is CASSLPGTFLHNEQFF.

V and J are TRBV6-2 or TRBV6-3 and TRBJ2-3; 12 bases map to TRBD2. The CDR3 totals 18 residues. J lost 6 bases, V lost 0 bases, and 10 bases had no gene match. CDR1 is MNHEY and CDR2 is SVGEGT in the germline V gene. The CDR3: CASSYSSPSSGGVDTQYF. In DNA form, the CDR3 reads TGTGCCAGCAGTTACTCGAGTCCTTCTAGCGGGGGGGTTGATACGCAGTATTTT.

This clone was observed a few times. This chain links TRBV3-1 (or the pseudogene TRBV3-2) with TRBJ1-1; D is unresolved. The V gene lost 1 base and the J gene lost 1 base, with 7 bases spanning the gap. The CDR3 loop spans 14 amino acids. CDR1 and CDR2 (germline): LGHDT, YNNKEL (reference sequence). The CDR3, as DNA: TGTGCCAGCAGCCAAGGTCCGGGGAACACTGAAGCTTTCTTT. This encodes CASSQGPGNTEAFF.

The chain combines TRBV5-1 with TRBJ2-1; 14 bases match TRBD2. V gave up 0 bases and J gave up 4 bases; unmatched junction bases: 12. Germline V CDR1 and CDR2: SGHRS, YFSETQ. The CDR3 sequence is 20 residues long. The CDR3 sequence is CASSLAGLAGAPGLYNEQFF. The DNA of the CDR3 is TGCGCCAGCAGCTTGGCGGGACTAGCGGGGGCCCCCGGACTTTACAATGAGCAGTTCTTC.

The V and J genes are TRBV21-1 and TRBJ1-5; TRBD1 is taken as the D call from the table, unchecked against the DNA. TRBV21-1 counts as a pseudogene. The CDR3 spans 13 residues. The chain's CDR3 is CARRTGTNQPQHF. In DNA, the CDR3 is TGTGCCAGGAGGACAGGGACTAATCAGCCCCAGCATTTT.